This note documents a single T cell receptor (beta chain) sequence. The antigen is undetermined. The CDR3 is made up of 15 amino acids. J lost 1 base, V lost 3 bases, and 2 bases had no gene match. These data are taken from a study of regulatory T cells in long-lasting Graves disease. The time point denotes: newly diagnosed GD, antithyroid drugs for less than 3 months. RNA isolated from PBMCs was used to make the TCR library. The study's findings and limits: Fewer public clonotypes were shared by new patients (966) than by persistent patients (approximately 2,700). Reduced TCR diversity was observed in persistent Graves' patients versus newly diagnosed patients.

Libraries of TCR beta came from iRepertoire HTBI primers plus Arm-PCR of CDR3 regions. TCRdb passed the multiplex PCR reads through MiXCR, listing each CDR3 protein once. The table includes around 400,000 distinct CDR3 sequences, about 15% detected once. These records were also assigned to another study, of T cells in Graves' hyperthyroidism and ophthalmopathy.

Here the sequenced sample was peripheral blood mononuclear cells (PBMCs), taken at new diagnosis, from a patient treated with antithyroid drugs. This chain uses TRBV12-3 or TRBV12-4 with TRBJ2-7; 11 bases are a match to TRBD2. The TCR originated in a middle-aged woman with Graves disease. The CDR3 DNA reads TGTGCCAGCAGTTTGGGACTAGCGGAGTCCTACGAGCAGTACTTC. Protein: CASSLGLAESYEQYF.